A selection of T cell receptor beta chains follows, all from one sample in a study of CD8+CD57+ T cells in acquired aplastic anemia. Each CDR3 protein gets one entry after TCRdb re-called the reads with MiXCR. Of hundreds of thousands of distinct CDR3 sequences in the sample, roughly 53% are singletons; the top ten hold 1.3%. Material: sorted CD4+, CD8+, or CD8+CD57+ T cells (not recorded which) from PBMCs. The receptors were gathered from a human donor with aplastic anemia. Both conserved end residues are part of each CDR3. The order of the fields is V gene, D gene, J gene, clone size, CDR3 protein, CDR3 DNA. D genes are given only for firm matches. Some rows have no size entry. The others give once, few or many, or a class for an expanded clone.

TRBV24-1	TRBD2	TRBJ2-1	.	CATSDLGDAGTSAKYNEQFF	TGTGCCACCAGTGATTTGGGGGACGCCGGGACTAGCGCCAAATACAATGAGCAGTTCTTC
TRBV5-1	TRBD2	TRBJ2-7	many	CASSPGLAVNYEQYF	TGCGCCAGCAGCCCGGGACTAGCGGTGAACTACGAGCAGTACTTC
TRBV24-1	TRBD2	TRBJ2-5	.	CATSDFGLAGVETQYF	TGTGCCACCAGTGATTTCGGGCTAGCGGGAGTGGAGACCCAGTACTTC
TRBV5-1	.	TRBJ2-1	.	CASRDGGPSSYNEQFF	TGCGCCAGCAGGGATGGAGGGCCTAGCTCCTACAATGAGCAGTTCTTC
TRBV6-2/TRBV6-3	.	TRBJ1-1	.	CASSYATVLNTEAFF	TGTGCCAGCAGTTACGCTACAGTCTTGAACACTGAAGCTTTCTTT
TRBV12-3/TRBV12-4	TRBD2	TRBJ2-3	many	CASSGRAADTQYF	TGTGCCAGCAGTGGGAGGGCGGCCGATACGCAGTATTTT
TRBV20-1	.	TRBJ2-7	.	CSARSPLTYEQYF	TGCAGTGCTAGATCGCCCCTAACCTACGAGCAGTACTTC
TRBV24-1	TRBD2	TRBJ2-1	.	CATSEGGRARNDQFF	TGTGCCACCAGTGAAGGAGGGAGGGCCCGGAATGATCAGTTCTTC
TRBV7-7	TRBD2	TRBJ2-1	.	CASSQGLAGDSEQFF	TGTGCCAGCAGCCAGGGACTAGCGGGAGACAGTGAGCAGTTCTTC
TRBV29-1	TRBD1	TRBJ1-1	.	CSVVGRGQNEAFF	TGCAGCGTTGTGGGGCGGGGACAGAATGAAGCTTTCTTT
TRBV3-1	.	TRBJ1-3	many	CASSPGLSSGNTIYF	TGTGCCAGCAGCCCCGGCCTCAGCTCTGGAAACACCATATATTTT
TRBV6-9	.	TRBJ2-7	.	CASSYTPLYEQYF	TGTGCCAGCAGTTACACCCCTTTATACGAGCAGTACTTC
TRBV10-3	TRBD1	TRBJ1-2	.	CATGDRVNGYTF	TGTGCCACAGGGGACAGGGTCAATGGCTACACCTTC
TRBV7-9	TRBD1	TRBJ1-6	.	CASSDYRGEGSYNSPLHF	TGTGCCAGCAGCGATTACAGGGGTGAGGGCTCCTATAATTCACCCCTCCACTTT
TRBV9	TRBD2	TRBJ2-1	.	CASSVALFSGTSGPSFHNEQFF	TGTGCCAGCAGCGTAGCTTTGTTTAGTGGGACTAGCGGGCCCTCTTTCCACAATGAGCAGTTCTTC
TRBV7-2	.	TRBJ2-7	.	CASSPEVYSYEQYF	TGTGCCAGCAGCCCAGAGGTTTACTCCTACGAGCAGTACTTC
TRBV7-9	.	TRBJ2-2	.	CASSMKGVSGELFF	TGTGCCAGCAGTATGAAAGGGGTGAGCGGGGAGCTGTTTTTT
TRBV2	TRBD1	TRBJ1-1	.	CASSQGQGLLNTEAFF	TGTGCCAGCAGCCAGGGACAGGGGCTTTTGAACACTGAAGCTTTCTTT
TRBV7-9	TRBD1	TRBJ1-4	.	CASSPRGGNEKLFF	TGTGCCAGCAGCCCGAGAGGGGGCAATGAAAAACTGTTTTTT
TRBV7-9	.	TRBJ1-1	.	CASSLGGTVNGAFF	TGTGCCAGCAGCTTAGGCGGGACGGTTAATGGGGCTTTCTTT
TRBV6-5	.	TRBJ2-5	.	CASSYPGDRETQYF	TGTGCCAGCAGTTACCCCGGAGATAGGGAGACCCAGTACTTC
TRBV7-9	.	TRBJ1-2	.	CASSLEGVQGEGYTF	TGTGCCAGCAGCTTAGAAGGGGTTCAGGGCGAAGGCTACACCTTC
TRBV15	TRBD2	TRBJ2-3	.	CATSKTIAGMTDTQYF	TGTGCCACCAGCAAAACTATAGCGGGGATGACAGATACGCAGTATTTT
TRBV6-4	.	TRBJ1-1	once	CASSPRDRTSEAFF	TGTGCCAGCAGCCCCCGGGACCGCACTTCGGAAGCTTTCTTT
TRBV15	.	TRBJ2-3	few	CATSNYRVGQMQYF	TGTGCCACCAGCAACTACAGGGTGGGACAAATGCAGTATTTT
TRBV20-1	.	TRBJ2-7	.	CSARDRGGGHYEQYF	TGCAGTGCTAGAGATAGGGGCGGCGGTCACTACGAGCAGTACTTC
TRBV6-2/TRBV6-3	TRBD1	TRBJ2-4	few	CASSYWEIRAGGIFIQYF	TGTGCCAGCAGTTACTGGGAAATCAGGGCAGGGGGCATTTTCATTCAGTACTTC
TRBV29-1	TRBD1	TRBJ2-7	.	CSVEAPTGTLYEQYF	TGCAGCGTTGAAGCGCCGACAGGGACCCTCTACGAGCAGTACTTC
TRBV14	TRBD1	TRBJ1-2	.	CASSQGGTAHYGYTF	TGTGCCAGCAGCCAAGGGGGGACAGCACACTATGGCTACACCTTC
TRBV19	.	TRBJ1-6	.	CASSIGGPSSPLHF	TGTGCCAGTAGTATTGGGGGGCCCAGCTCACCCCTCCACTTT
TRBV20-1	.	TRBJ2-5	.	CSANGVDQETQYF	TGCAGTGCTAATGGTGTAGACCAAGAGACCCAGTACTTC
TRBV4-1	TRBD2	TRBJ2-3	.	CASSQDRGTSGTTDTQYF	TGCGCCAGCAGCCAAGACCGCGGGACTAGCGGGACCACAGATACGCAGTATTTT
TRBV7-2	.	TRBJ2-7	many	CASSLGQAKYF	TGTGCCAGCAGCTTAGGGCAGGCGAAGTACTTC
TRBV7-8	.	TRBJ2-7	many	CASSYGSSNFNEQYF	TGTGCCAGCAGCTACGGGAGTTCCAACTTTAACGAGCAGTACTTC
TRBV7-8	TRBD2	TRBJ2-4	many	CASSWVAGSRGNIQYF	TGTGCCAGCAGCTGGGTAGCGGGCTCCCGGGGAAACATTCAGTACTTC
TRBV19	.	TRBJ1-5	many	CASRNSNQPQHF	TGTGCCAGTAGGAACAGCAATCAGCCCCAGCATTTT
TRBV10-3	TRBD1	TRBJ1-1	.	CAISKQDRDTEAFF	TGTGCCATCAGTAAGCAGGACAGGGACACTGAAGCTTTCTTT
TRBV18	TRBD2	TRBJ2-7	many	CASSPGTTSYEQYF	TGTGCCAGCTCACCTGGGACTACCTCCTACGAGCAGTACTTC
TRBV7-8	.	TRBJ1-1	many	CASSLDVTEAFF	TGTGCCAGCAGCTTGGATGTCACTGAAGCTTTCTTT
TRBV11-3	.	TRBJ2-5	many	CASSLGEGRGETQYF	TGTGCCAGCAGCTTAGGGGAAGGAAGAGGGGAGACCCAGTACTTC